One and the same sample provided the 11 T cell receptor beta chains below, sequenced in a study of T cells in Graves' hyperthyroidism and ophthalmopathy. Authors of the study amplified TCR beta CDR3 regions from RNA transcripts. The HTBI primer set was used in a first-round RT-PCR of the TCR CDR3. From the multiplex PCR reads, TCRdb called clonotypes with MiXCR, one entry per CDR3 protein. The profile shows 300,000 or so distinct CDR3 sequences, 15% to 20% of them singletons. The sample was blood. Every receptor here comes from a woman aged 60-75 years with Graves' ophthalmopathy.

This chain links TRBV4-3 with TRBJ2-5, with D perhaps matching TRBD1 (6 bases). V shed 0 bases and J shed 4 bases, with 12 bases lying between them. There are 15 residues in the CDR3. Germline values: CDR1 LGHNA, CDR2 YSLEER. The CDR3 loop is CASSQENRALETQYF. The CDR3 nucleotides are TGCGCCAGCAGCCAAGAAAACAGGGCTTTAGAGACCCAGTACTTC.

This clonotype was detected ten times or more. The chain recombines TRBV6-1 with TRBJ2-1; no clear D. The germline V gene has CDR1 MNHNS and CDR2 SASEGT. Deletions cut 5 bases from V and 0 bases from J, with 11 bases between. The CDR3 extends over 15 amino acids. The CDR3 reads CASSQAISSYNEQFF. The CDR3 DNA reads TGTGCCAGCAGTCAGGCCATTAGCTCCTACAATGAGCAGTTCTTC.

About this clonotype itself: A read error is possible here, since a much larger clone lies one base away. The V and J genes are TRBV30 and TRBJ2-1; possibly TRBD2 for D (6 bases). CDR1 and CDR2 from the germline V gene are GTSNPN and SVGIG (reference sequence). The CDR3 length is 13 residues. The V and J ends lost 2 bases and 10 bases respectively, with 15 bases between them. The CDR3 sequence: CAWSMGGFYEQFF. CDR3 DNA: TGTGCCTGGAGTATGGGGGGTTTTTACGAGCAGTTCTTC.

This clonotype appeared many times. The rearrangement joins TRBV28 to TRBJ2-7, with D hard to call. The CDR3 runs to 17 residues. Trimming cost V 6 bases and J 3 bases, with 24 bases left between them. The germline V gene has CDR1 MDHEN and CDR2 SYDVKM. The CDR3 region has the DNA TGTGCCAGCAGCTCGCTGATAGAGTCCCCATCCCTCTACGAGCAGTACTTC. This codes for CASSSLIESPSLYEQYF.

This clonotype was seen a few times. V gene TRBV28 combines with J gene TRBJ1-2; the D is unclear. Germline V gives CDR1 MDHEN, CDR2 SYDVKM. This CDR3 spans 14 amino acids. The V end lost 1 base, the J end lost 4 bases, and 10 bases lay between the germline ends. CDR3 DNA: TGTGCCAGCAGTTTATCGGTGAGGGCCTATGGCTACACCTTC. Translating gives CASSLSVRAYGYTF.

This clonotype came up many times. The genes are TRBV7-8 and TRBJ1-1; 8 bases agree with TRBD1. The V and J ends lost 4 bases and 6 bases, in that order; junction bases with no gene match: 4. The CDR3 has 13 residues. Per the germline V gene, CDR1 is SGHVS and CDR2 is FQNEAQ. CDR3: CASSSAQGAEAFF. In DNA, the CDR3 is TGTGCCAGCAGCTCAGCACAGGGGGCTGAAGCTTTCTTT.

This clonotype was recorded at least ten times. The chain carries TRBV3-1 and TRBJ1-2; TRBD1 aligns across 7 bases. CDR1 LGHDT and CDR2 YNNKEL come from the germline V gene (reference sequence). Losses at the gene ends were 5 bases for V and 2 bases for J; bases not matched to a gene: 5. CDR3 length equals 14 residues. CDR3 loop: CASSSQGLNYGYTF. Written as DNA, the CDR3 is TGTGCCAGCAGCTCACAGGGGTTAAACTATGGCTACACCTTC.

This clonotype occurred many times. This chain uses TRBV20-1 with TRBJ2-3; D gene unclear. Germline CDR1 and CDR2: DFQATT and SNEGSKA (reference sequence). This CDR3 contains 12 residues. The ends were cut back, 2 bases at V and 8 bases at J, with 11 bases in the middle. The CDR3 spells CSARSSGGTQYF. The CDR3 DNA follows: TGCAGTGCTAGATCCAGTGGTGGTACGCAGTATTTT.

As to this clonotype: This may come from a read error, since a much larger clone is one base off. The rearrangement joins TRBV2 to TRBJ2-1, with TRBD1 identical over 11 bases. In germline, CDR1 is SNHLY, CDR2 FYNNEI. CDR3 length: 14 amino acids. V shed 11 bases and J 6 bases; nucleotides not matched to a gene: 9. The CDR3 spells CAGVRDRGANEQFF. CDR3 DNA sequence: TGTGCCGGCGTCCGGGACAGGGGGGCCAATGAGCAGTTCTTC.

This sequence joins TRBV4-1 and TRBJ2-7; TRBD2 aligns across 7 bases. V shed 5 bases and J 1 base; nucleotides not matched to a gene: 2. Germline loops: CDR1 MGHRA, CDR2 YSYEKL. The CDR3 has 13 residues. CDR3 residues: CASSTRESYEQYF. As DNA, the CDR3 is TGCGCCAGCAGCACGCGGGAGTCCTACGAGCAGTACTTC.

This clonotype was seen a handful of times. One end of the junction fails to match germline, which may point to a read error. The chain has TRBV6-1 and TRBJ1-2; D call uncertain. The CDR3 runs to 12 residues. Germline V gene lookup returns CDR1 MNHNS and CDR2 SASEGT. CDR3 sequence reads: CANSPSGYGYTF. CDR3 bases: TGTGCCAACAGTCCTTCCGGGTACGGCTACACCTTC.